The TCR beta chain described here comes from a study of T cells in Graves' hyperthyroidism and ophthalmopathy. Study-wide background: Prior to any treatment, at the point of initial diagnosis, peripheral blood was collected.

RNA transcripts yielded amplified TCR beta CDR3 regions. First-round RT-PCR with HTBI primers amplified the TCR CDR3 region. TCRdb called the multiplex PCR reads again in MiXCR, with one record for every CDR3 protein. The table shows hundreds of thousands of distinct CDR3 sequences, with under 15% occurring only once. The study defined stable Graves' hyperthyroidism as no ophthalmopathy progression within 18 months. This clonotype has only a few counts. The antigen is not known. This could be a read error, since a much larger clone is one nucleotide away. Findings of the study overall: Model-based prediction identified ophthalmopathy a median around 6.5 months prior to its onset. Appearing also in blood were most of the thyroid clonotypes expanded above 0.001.

The sequenced sample was blood. This sequence was found in a woman between 18 and 30 years old with Graves' hyperthyroidism.

The CDR3 loop is CSVEGRNQPQHF. The CDR3 DNA reads TGCAGCGTTGAGGGCCGTAATCAGCCCCAGCATTTT. The chain carries TRBV29-1 and TRBJ1-5; D gene unclear. V shed 3 bases and J shed 4 bases, with 7 bases lying between them. This CDR3 spans 12 amino acids. Germline CDR1 and CDR2: SQVTM and ANQGSEA. Supplemented by reference TRBV29-1 and TRBJ1-5, the full variable domain reads SAVISQKPSRDICQRGTSLTIQCQVDSQVTMMFWYRQQPGQSLTLIATANQGSEATYESGFVIDKFPISRPNLTFSTLTVSNMSPEDSSIYLCSVEGRNQPQHFGDGTRLSIL.